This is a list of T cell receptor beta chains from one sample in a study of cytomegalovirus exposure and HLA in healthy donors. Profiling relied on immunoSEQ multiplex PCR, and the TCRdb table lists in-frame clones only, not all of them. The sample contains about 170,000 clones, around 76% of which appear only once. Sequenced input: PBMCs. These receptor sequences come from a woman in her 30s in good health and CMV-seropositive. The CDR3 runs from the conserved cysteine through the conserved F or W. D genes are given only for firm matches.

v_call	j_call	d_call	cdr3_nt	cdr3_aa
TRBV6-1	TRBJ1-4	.	TGTGCCAGCAGCCAGGAGGGAAGGCCTAATGAAAAACTGTTTTTT	CASSQEGRPNEKLFF
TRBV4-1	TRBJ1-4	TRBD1	TGCGCCAGCAGCCAAACAGCAGGGGGCGGAAAACTGTTTTTT	CASSQTAGGGKLFF
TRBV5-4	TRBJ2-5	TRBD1	TGTGCCAGCAGCCCGAACAGGGGGCGAGAGACCCAGTACTTC	CASSPNRGRETQYF
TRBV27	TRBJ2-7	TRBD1	TGTGCCAGCAGTTTGACAGGGGGCGTCGGGGAGCAGTACTTC	CASSLTGGVGEQYF
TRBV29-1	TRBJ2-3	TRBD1	TGCAGCGTGGATGGACAGGGGCTAGCAGATACGCAGTATTTT	CSVDGQGLADTQYF
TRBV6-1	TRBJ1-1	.	TGTGCCAGCAGTGTGGACAGAGCCACTGAAGCTTTCTTT	CASSVDRATEAFF
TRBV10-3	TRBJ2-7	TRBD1	TGTGCCATCAAATCAGGACAGGGGATCTACGAGCAGTACTTC	CAIKSGQGIYEQYF
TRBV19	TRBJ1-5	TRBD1	TGTGCCAGTAGTCCCCAGGACAGGGGGGATCAGCCCCAGCATTTT	CASSPQDRGDQPQHF
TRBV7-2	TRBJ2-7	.	TGTGCCAGCAGCTTGGGGACTCACTCCTACGAGCAGTACTTC	CASSLGTHSYEQYF
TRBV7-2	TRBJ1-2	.	TGTGCCAGCAGCCCGCCGGGAGGCTATGGCTACACCTTC	CASSPPGGYGYTF
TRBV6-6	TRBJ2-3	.	TGTGCCAGCAGCCTGAGTGCGGAAAATACGCAGTATTTT	CASSLSAENTQYF